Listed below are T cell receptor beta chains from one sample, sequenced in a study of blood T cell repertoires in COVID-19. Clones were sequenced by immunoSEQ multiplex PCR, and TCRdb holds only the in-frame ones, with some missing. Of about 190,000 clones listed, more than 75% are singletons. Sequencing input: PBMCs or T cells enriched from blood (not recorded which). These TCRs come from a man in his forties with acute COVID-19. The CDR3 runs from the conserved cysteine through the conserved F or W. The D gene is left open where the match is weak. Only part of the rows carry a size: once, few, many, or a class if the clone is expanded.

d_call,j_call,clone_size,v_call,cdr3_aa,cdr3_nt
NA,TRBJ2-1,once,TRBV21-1,CASSKYRTSGSNLWKGQFF,TGTGCCAGCAGCAAATATCGGACTAGCGGCAGTAACCTGTGGAAAGGGCAGTTCTTC
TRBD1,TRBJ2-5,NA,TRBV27,CASSRDRGETQYF,TGTGCCAGCAGTCGGGACAGGGGGGAGACCCAGTACTTC
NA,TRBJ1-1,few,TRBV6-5,CASSYPGKNTEAFF,TGTGCCAGCAGTTATCCCGGGAAGAACACTGAAGCTTTCTTT
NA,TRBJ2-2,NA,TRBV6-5,CASSYSQAGQTGELFF,TGTGCCAGCAGTTACTCCCAGGCGGGCCAAACCGGGGAGCTGTTTTTT
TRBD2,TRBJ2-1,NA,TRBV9,CASSVAGTSGYNEQFF,TGTGCCAGCAGCGTAGCTGGGACTAGCGGGTACAATGAGCAGTTCTTC
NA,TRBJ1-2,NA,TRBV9,CASSPSWEYGYTF,TGTGCCAGCAGCCCGTCCTGGGAGTACGGCTACACCTTC
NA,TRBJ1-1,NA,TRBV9,CASSVVAGEAFF,TGTGCCAGCAGCGTAGTGGCAGGAGAAGCTTTCTTT
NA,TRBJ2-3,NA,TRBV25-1,CASGDFTDTQYF,TGTGCCAGCGGGGACTTTACAGATACGCAGTATTTT
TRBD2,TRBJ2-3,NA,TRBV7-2,CASSLASGRAIDTQYF,TGTGCCAGCAGCTTAGCGAGCGGGAGGGCCATAGATACGCAGTATTTT
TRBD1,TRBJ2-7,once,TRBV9,CASSPTLGTAYEQYF,TGTGCCAGCAGCCCCACCCTTGGGACAGCCTACGAGCAGTACTTC
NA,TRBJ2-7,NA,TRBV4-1,CASSGEGGAAYEQYF,TGCGCCAGCAGCGGCGAGGGCGGGGCCGCCTACGAGCAGTACTTC
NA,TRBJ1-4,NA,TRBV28,CASSPGGREKLFF,TGTGCCAGCAGCCCAGGAGGGCGTGAAAAACTGTTTTTT
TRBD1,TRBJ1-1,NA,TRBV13,CASTAYGTGETEAFF,TGTGCCAGCACCGCTTACGGGACAGGGGAAACTGAAGCTTTCTTT
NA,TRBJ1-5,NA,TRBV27,CASSLKNGRANQPQHF,TGTGCCAGCAGTTTAAAGAACGGCAGGGCTAATCAGCCCCAGCATTTT
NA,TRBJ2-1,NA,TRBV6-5,CASSYSYSNEQFF,TGTGCCAGCAGTTACTCCTACTCCAATGAGCAGTTCTTC
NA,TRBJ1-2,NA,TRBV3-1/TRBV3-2,CASSHRQGIYGYTF,TGTGCCAGCAGCCACCGGCAGGGGATTTATGGCTACACCTTC
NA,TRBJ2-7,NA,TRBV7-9,CASSLAPGYHEQYF,TGTGCCAGCAGTCTCGCGCCAGGGTACCACGAGCAGTACTTC
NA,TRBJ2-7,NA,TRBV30,CAWSVGTPGMGEQYF,TGTGCCTGGAGTGTGGGGACACCGGGAATGGGGGAGCAGTACTTC
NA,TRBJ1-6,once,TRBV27,CASSRSPNSPLHF,TGTGCCAGCAGTCGGAGTCCTAATTCACCCCTCCACTTT
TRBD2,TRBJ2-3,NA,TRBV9,CASTPPAGGAVTQYF,TGTGCCAGCACCCCCCCAGCGGGAGGGGCGGTTACGCAGTATTTT
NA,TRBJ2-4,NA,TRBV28,CASRVGGIQYF,TGTGCCAGCAGGGTAGGGGGCATTCAGTACTTC
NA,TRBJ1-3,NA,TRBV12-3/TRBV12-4,CASSFPAGNTIYF,TGTGCCAGCAGTTTCCCAGCTGGAAACACCATATATTTT
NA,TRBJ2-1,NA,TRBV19,CASSMLSNEQFF,TGTGCCAGTAGTATGTTGAGCAATGAGCAGTTCTTC
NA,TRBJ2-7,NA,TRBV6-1,CASSDRGAFYEQYF,TGTGCCAGCAGTGACAGGGGGGCGTTTTACGAGCAGTACTTC
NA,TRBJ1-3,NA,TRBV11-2,CASSLRSAGNSGNTIYF,TGTGCCAGCAGCTTAAGGTCGGCAGGGAACTCTGGAAACACCATATATTTT
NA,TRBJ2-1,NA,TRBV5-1,CASSLGGQSSYNEQFF,TGCGCCAGCAGCTTGGGGGGGCAGAGCTCCTACAATGAGCAGTTCTTC
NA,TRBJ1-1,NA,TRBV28,CASSLRNTEAFF,TGTGCCAGCAGCCTAAGGAACACTGAAGCTTTCTTT
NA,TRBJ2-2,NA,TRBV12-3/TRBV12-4,CASRVNTGELFF,TGTGCCTCTAGAGTTAACACCGGGGAGCTGTTTTTT
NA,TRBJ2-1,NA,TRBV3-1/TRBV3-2,CASRYRGPSSPYNEQFF,TGTGCCAGCAGGTATAGAGGACCTAGCAGCCCCTACAATGAGCAGTTCTTC
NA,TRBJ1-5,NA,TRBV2,CASSGVRGSNQPQHF,TGTGCCAGCAGTGGGGTCCGGGGGAGCAATCAGCCCCAGCATTTT
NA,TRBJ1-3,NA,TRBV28,CASSFPPGSGNTIYF,TGTGCCAGCAGTTTTCCACCCGGTTCTGGAAACACCATATATTTT
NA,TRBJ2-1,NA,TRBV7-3,CASSYTTPSQGHYFDNEQFF,TGTGCCAGCAGCTACACGACACCCTCACAGGGTCATTATTTCGACAATGAGCAGTTCTTC
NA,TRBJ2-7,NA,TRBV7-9,CASGLDTDYEQYF,TGTGCCAGCGGGCTGGACACCGACTACGAGCAGTACTTC
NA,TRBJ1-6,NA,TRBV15,CATSRAGGRGLGALHF,TGTGCCACCAGCAGAGCAGGCGGGAGGGGATTAGGAGCCCTCCACTTT
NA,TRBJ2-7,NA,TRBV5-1,CASSLEGVEQYF,TGCGCCAGCAGTCTAGAGGGGGTTGAGCAGTACTTC
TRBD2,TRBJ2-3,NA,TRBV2,CASRAGPGGETSGTDTQYF,TGTGCCAGCAGAGCCGGCCCAGGGGGGGAGACTAGCGGGACAGATACGCAGTATTTT
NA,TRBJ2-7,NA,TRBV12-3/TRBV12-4,CASSVGVAYEQYF,TGTGCCAGCAGCGTAGGGGTGGCCTACGAGCAGTACTTC
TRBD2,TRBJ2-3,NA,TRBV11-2,CASSPLAVGGDTQYF,TGTGCCAGCAGCCCACTAGCGGTCGGCGGGGATACGCAGTATTTT
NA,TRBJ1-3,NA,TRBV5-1,CASSLWADSGNTIYF,TGCGCCAGCAGCTTATGGGCAGACTCTGGAAACACCATATATTTT
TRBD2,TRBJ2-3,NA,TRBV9,CASSVGGSRNTQYF,TGTGCCAGCAGCGTAGGCGGGAGTCGAAATACGCAGTATTTT
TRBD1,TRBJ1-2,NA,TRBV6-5,CASSYSNRGQMGYTF,TGTGCCAGCAGTTACTCAAACAGGGGGCAGATGGGCTACACCTTC
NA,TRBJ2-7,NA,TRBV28,CASSPHTGSYEQYF,TGTGCCAGCAGCCCGCATACGGGGTCCTACGAGCAGTACTTC
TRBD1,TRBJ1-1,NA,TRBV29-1,CSAEDRERAFF,TGCAGCGCCGAGGACAGGGAGAGAGCTTTCTTT
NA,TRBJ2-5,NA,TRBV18,CASSPRQTPETQYF,TGTGCCAGCTCACCCAGGCAGACCCCAGAGACCCAGTACTTC
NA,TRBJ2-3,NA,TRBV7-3,CASSPAAGPGSTQYF,TGTGCCAGCAGCCCGGCGGCGGGGCCCGGGAGTACGCAGTATTTT
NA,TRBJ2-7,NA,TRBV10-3,CAISPNTGYEQYF,TGTGCCATCAGTCCTAATACAGGCTACGAGCAGTACTTC
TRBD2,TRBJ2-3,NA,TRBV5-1,CASSLLSGRADTQYF,TGCGCCAGCAGCTTACTTAGCGGGAGGGCCGATACGCAGTATTTT